This T cell receptor (beta chain) was identified in a study of control samples from healthy donors and cancer patients. Profiling relied on immunoSEQ multiplex PCR, and the TCRdb table lists in-frame clones only, not all of them. The sample has 80,000 or so clones, around 95% seen once. Trimming took 4 bases from V and 2 from J, leaving 21 bases between them. The germline gives CDR1 SGDLS, CDR2 YYNGEE. This CDR3 region has 17 residues. This receptor was identified in a woman aged 40 to 50 in good health. This rearrangement joins TRBV9 to TRBJ2-5, with a weak D call TRBD2 (5 bases). The specimen was blood. The CDR3 DNA follows: TGTGCCAGCAGCCCCCAAGAGCATGCGCGGAGGCAAGAGACCCAGTACTTC. Its translation: CASSPQEHARRQETQYF.